This is a list of T cell receptor beta chains from one sample in a study of T cell changes during pregnancy in multiple sclerosis. Data came from immunoSEQ multiplex PCR; TCRdb stores just in-frame clones and leaves some out. This sample has under 35,000 clones; roughly 89% occur once, and the top ten carry around 0.62%. The sample consisted of CD4+ T cells from peripheral blood mononuclear cells, taken in the third trimester of pregnancy. The receptors here all came from a female donor in good health, enrolled as a control in a pregnancy study. CDR3s leave out the opening cysteine and the closing phenylalanine or tryptophan. The order of the fields is clone size, D gene, V gene, CDR3 protein. D genes are given only for firm matches. Rows give clone size only sometimes, using once, few, many, or a class for an expanded clone.

. TRBD1 TRBV6-5 ASSRQGNNEQF
. . TRBV7-2 ASSLARDGYGYT
. . TRBV9 ASSVGGDYYGYT
. . TRBV11-3 ASSSLWGNTEAF
. TRBD1 TRBV6-1 ASSEAPGQGLRNQPQH
. TRBD2 TRBV4-1 ASSLRLAPNTGELF
. . TRBV5-4 ASSYVDRSYEQY
. TRBD1 TRBV10-3 AINTGTGGEKLF
few TRBD2 TRBV27 ASRAGGQETQY
. . TRBV30 AWRRGTESSPLH
. TRBD1 TRBV9 ASSVGDRENSPLH
. . TRBV2 ASSATGLYEQY
. TRBD2 TRBV15 ATSSGRAVETQY
. . TRBV5-1 ASSLASGPFQETQY
. . TRBV2 ASSVIRQGYSGANVLT
. . TRBV7-9 ASSLATGFQETQY
. TRBD2 TRBV19 ASSLVAGGTGELF